This T cell receptor (beta chain) was profiled in a study of shared clonotypes between healthy human individuals (dated by TCRdb to between 2020 and 2021). With regard to the full study: The cohort comprised two women and three men aged 18 to 49 years. To estimate repertoire size and how much clonotype sharing occurs between individuals, the study deeply sequenced the blood TCR repertoires of about five healthy adults. Per donor, three plates each were used for CD4 naive and CD4 memory, two for CD8 naive, and one for CD8 memory. Libraries were prepared and TCR repertoires were sequenced by different laboratories using diverse techniques, in order to increase sequencing depth and limit assay-specific biases. Leukapheresis yielded between about 0.85 and 9.5 billion PBMCs per donor.

Of note for this clone: The antigen it recognizes is unknown. No per-base quality is available; no much larger clone lies one base away.

Using the deep immunoSEQ assay, multiplex PCR amplified TCR CDR3 regions from genomic DNA. Genomic DNA extracted from each cell subset was distributed evenly over all wells of several immunoSEQ 96-well plates, and each plate served as one replicate. For sorted subsets, approximately 210 ng genomic DNA, equal to 25,000 to 35,000 T cell genomes, was loaded into each replicate PCR. Purified libraries were quantified with a Qubit 3.0 fluorometer, sized on a Bioanalyzer 2100, and re-quantified with the KAPA Library Quantification kit. Every immunoSEQ 96-well plate was sequenced on a separate single-read 150-cycle Illumina NextSeq 550 flow cell. As for the authors' bioinformatics: Because the immunoSEQ output included only junctional sequences and no quality scores, the filtering could not be the same as the filtering used for full-length reads. Sequences were annotated with PyIR, a Python wrapper for IgBLAST v1.9, using IMGT germline references to assign V/J genes and CDR3. Reads were removed for weak V/J assignments (E-value above 1e-6), missing CDR3, stop codons, out-of-frame junctions, or ambiguous translated residues. V3J clonotypes were defined as sequences sharing an identical inferred V gene, J gene, and CDR3 amino acid sequence. Percentage overlap between repertoires was calculated by dividing the number of shared unique clonotypes by the size of the smaller repertoire. Repertoire richness was assessed with RTK rarefaction, the Chao1 estimator, and Recon v2.1 estimates of unobserved clonotypes. Generation probabilities were computed with OLGA for all TCRbeta clonotypes obtained by the gDNA method from several donors. TCRdb provides this immuneACCESS table in a form limited to in-frame rearrangements. Some clones are lacking; in checked studies, under half of them reflect an unresolved V gene, and why the rest are absent is not known. The D gene and trimming were derived from the DNA, and the V and J assignments and clone size from that table. This sample gives 1.5 million to 2.5 million clones in total; about 95% of them show up just once. The ten largest clonotypes hold roughly 1% of the sample.

CD8 naive samples consisted of CD45RO-negative cells that were positively selected for CCR7, yielding a CD45RA+CCR7+ population without TemRA cells. The donors were healthy, HIV-negative adults who had no recently reported acute infections or vaccinations. Only Caucasian adults living in Nashville, Tennessee, USA were represented among the donors. Blood was obtained by leukapheresis, after which PBMCs were separated by Ficoll-Histopaque density gradient centrifugation and cryopreserved in liquid nitrogen vapor phase. Analytical flow cytometry was used to check the purity and quantity of every magnetically sorted T cell population. Each sorted fraction had its genomic DNA isolated and then quantified by UV absorbance on a Nanodrop 2000c. The investigation overall reported the following: Only blood was sampled, and tissue TCR repertoires likely differ from those in blood. Because the study included only a small number of donors, the genetic and exposure-history diversity represented was limited. Higher generation probabilities were observed for clonotypes shared by all four sorted-subset donors than for non-shared clonotypes. Naive subsets generally had larger estimated clonotype richness than memory subsets. About 4.5% of naive CD4, 3% to 4% of naive CD8, about 2.1% of memory CD4, and 0.4% of memory CD8 clonotypes were shared across several donors. Pairwise subsampling led to the expectation that sequencing depth would affect the degree of clonotype sharing among donors. Even with the large sequencing depth, rarefaction of the sorted-subset datasets indicated that sequencing was incomplete.

Trimming at the junction amounts to 0 bases on V and 6 bases on J, and the germline ends lie 12 bases apart. Sequences SGDLS (CDR1) and YYNGEE (CDR2) are obtained from the germline V gene. The CDR3 contains 14 residues, cysteine and phenylalanine counted. The entry retains the CDR3 DNA only, 42 bases that are in frame from base 1. The chain is made from TRBV9 and TRBJ1-2; TRBD1 is possibly the D segment (6 matching bases). This clonotype was obtained from a man between 18 and 29 years old in good health. Specimen: naive CD8+ T cells sorted from blood. The cell subset or site label on this specimen signifies: CD45RA+CCR7+. The DNA sequence is as follows: TGTGCCAGCAGCGTAGTTCCCAGGGGAGATGGCTACACCTTC. The encoded protein is CASSVVPRGDGYTF.